The 32 T cell receptor beta chains below come from one sample, sequenced in a study of T cells in Graves' hyperthyroidism and ophthalmopathy. RNA transcripts served as the template for amplifying TCR beta CDR3 regions. The TCR CDR3 was amplified in a first-round RT-PCR using the HTBI primer set. TCRdb fed the multiplex PCR reads into MiXCR, producing one record per CDR3 protein. The sample carries 700,000 or so distinct CDR3 sequences, 16% recorded once. What was sequenced was blood. The receptors derive from a man between 18 and 29 years old with Graves' hyperthyroidism.

The chain carries TRBV4-3 and TRBJ1-1, with D possibly matching TRBD1 (6 bases). The CDR3 is made up of 16 amino acids. Trimming took 3 bases from V and 4 from J, leaving 18 bases between them. Germline CDR1 is LGHNA and CDR2 is YSLEER. CDR3 DNA sequence: TGCGCCAGCAGCCAGGATCTAGGGGGGGCTGGCACTGAAGCTTTCTTT. It codes for CASSQDLGGAGTEAFF.

This clonotype was counted between two and nine times. The J gene is TRBJ2-1, the V gene TRBV27; D not certain. The CDR3 extends over 15 amino acids. The V end was cut by 6 bases, the J end by 5 bases, with 17 bases between. Germline V gives CDR1 MNHEY, CDR2 SMNVEV (reference sequence). DNA of the CDR3: TGTGCCAGCAGCTACGATTTCCCGCCTGACAATGAGCAGTTCTTC. This codes for CASSYDFPPDNEQFF.

This clonotype has at least ten counts. This chain links TRBV20-1 with TRBJ2-5, with 11 bases fitting TRBD2. Germline values: CDR1 DFQATT, CDR2 SNEGSKA (reference sequence). V lost 3 bases, J lost 5 bases, and 8 bases stayed unmatched. CDR3 length equals 15 residues. CDR3 sequence (DNA): TGCAGTGCTAGCGGGACTAGCGGACTAGGGGAGACCCAGTACTTC. Protein product: CSASGTSGLGETQYF.

The chain recombines TRBV6-1 with TRBJ2-5; 9 bases agree with TRBD1. V lost 5 bases to trimming and J lost 2 bases; unmatched junction nucleotides: 6. Germline V gene lookup returns CDR1 MNHNS and CDR2 SASEGT. The CDR3 has 15 residues. Written as DNA, the CDR3 is TGTGCCAGCAGTACCGGGACAGGGCCTCAAGAGACCCAGTACTTC. Translation gives CASSTGTGPQETQYF.

This chain links TRBV19 with TRBJ2-3; weak D call: TRBD2 (6 bases). V lost 6 bases, J lost 0 bases, and 10 bases lay in between. The CDR3 has 14 amino acids. Germline loops: CDR1 LNHDA, CDR2 SQIVND (reference sequence). This chain's CDR3 is CASSKAGSTDTQYF. The CDR3 nucleotides read TGTGCCAGTAGCAAAGCGGGCAGCACAGATACGCAGTATTTT. Filled out from reference TRBV19 and TRBJ2-3, the complete variable domain reads DGGITQSPKYLFRKEGQNVTLSCEQNLNHDAMYWYRQDPGQGLRLIYYSQIVNDFQKGDIAEGYSVSREKKESFPLTVTSAQKNPTAFYLCASSKAGSTDTQYFGPGTRLTVL.

This clonotype was seen ten or more times. The CDR3 spells CASSVGPKVYEQYF. In DNA, the CDR3 is TGTGCCAGCAGCGTGGGACCAAAAGTTTACGAGCAGTACTTC. This chain joins TRBV7-9 and TRBJ2-7; D possibly uses TRBD1 or TRBD2 (5 bases each). This CDR3 is 14 amino acids long. V lost 5 bases and J lost 4, with 15 bases in between. Germline V CDR1 and CDR2: SEHNR, FQNEAQ (reference sequence).

This rearrangement joins TRBV4-3 to TRBJ2-2, with 8 bases aligning to TRBD2. With V trimmed by 0 bases and J by 1 base, 7 bases remained unmatched. The germline V gene encodes CDR1 LGHNA and CDR2 YSLEER. The CDR3 is 18 amino acids. The CDR3 sequence is CASSQEAGGAVNTGELFF. In nucleotides, the CDR3 is TGCGCCAGCAGCCAAGAGGCGGGAGGAGCGGTGAACACCGGGGAGCTGTTTTTT.

The chain uses TRBV27 and TRBJ2-5, with 12 nucleotides matching TRBD2. From germline, CDR1 is MNHEY and CDR2 SMNVEV (reference sequence). The ends lost 0 bases at V and 4 bases at J; junction bases unmatched: 6. The CDR3 loop spans 17 amino acids. The DNA for the CDR3 is TGTGCCAGCAGTTTATCATCCTGGACTAGCGGGATAGAGACCCAGTACTTC. Encoded protein: CASSLSSWTSGIETQYF.

The V gene is TRBV25-1, the J gene TRBJ2-5; 13 nucleotides match TRBD2. This CDR3 is built from 18 residues. Unmatched junction bases numbered 11, after V lost 2 bases and J lost 5 bases. The germline CDR1 and CDR2 sequences are MGHDK and SYGVNS. The CDR3 loop reads CASSETSGRAGVRETQYF. The CDR3 DNA reads as TGTGCCAGCAGTGAAACTAGCGGGAGGGCCGGGGTGCGTGAGACCCAGTACTTC. Full variable domain (missing parts from reference TRBV25-1 and TRBJ2-5): EADIYQTPRYLVIGTGKKITLECSQTMGHDKMYWYQQDPGMELHLIHYSYGVNSTEKGDLSSESTVSRIRTEHFPLTLESARPSHTSQYLCASSETSGRAGVRETQYFGPGTRLLVL.

This clonotype was found a few times. The V gene is TRBV7-9, the J gene TRBJ2-1; perhaps TRBD2 as D (7 bases). The germline gives CDR1 SEHNR, CDR2 FQNEAQ (reference sequence). V was trimmed by 3 bases and J by 5 bases, leaving 17 bases between them. CDR3 size: 16 residues. CDR3 sequence reads: CASSFGGGGANNEQFF. DNA for the CDR3: TGTGCCAGCAGCTTTGGGGGGGGCGGGGCTAACAATGAGCAGTTCTTC.

This clonotype was observed at least ten times. The chain is built from TRBV3-1 and TRBJ1-1; no reliable D call. The CDR3 is 14 residues long. The germline gives CDR1 LGHDT, CDR2 YNNKEL (reference sequence). Deletions cut 0 bases from V and 0 bases from J, with 5 bases between. The CDR3 protein is CASSQDVLNTEAFF. CDR3 coding DNA: TGTGCCAGCAGCCAAGACGTATTGAACACTGAAGCTTTCTTT.

This clonotype was counted only a few times. This chain uses TRBV29-1 with TRBJ2-7; D is undetermined. The CDR3 totals 10 residues. Germline CDR1 is SQVTM and CDR2 is ANQGSEA. The V end lost 6 bases, the J end lost 5 bases, and 8 bases lay between the germline ends. CDR3 sequence (DNA): TGCAGCGTGACCCACAACGAGCAGTACTTC. It is translated as CSVTHNEQYF.

This clonotype was observed many times. The V call is TRBV20-1, the J call TRBJ2-1; D remains unclear. The V gene lost 0 bases and the J gene lost 0 bases, with 6 bases spanning the gap. This CDR3 has 14 amino acids. CDR1 is DFQATT and CDR2 is SNEGSKA in the germline V gene (reference sequence). CDR3 coding DNA: TGCAGTGCTAGAGAGGAGAGCTCCTACAATGAGCAGTTCTTC. Translated: CSAREESSYNEQFF.

This clonotype was observed a handful of times. The V gene is TRBV5-6, the J gene TRBJ2-2; D possibly corresponds to TRBD2 (5 bases). Germline CDR1 and CDR2: SGHDT and YYEEEE. V lost 3 bases and J lost 8, with 11 bases in between. The CDR3 is 13 amino acids. CDR3: CASSSGVSGELFF. The CDR3 nucleotides read TGTGCCAGCAGCTCCGGGGTATCGGGGGAGCTGTTTTTT.

The sample holds many counts of this clonotype. CDR3: CASSEDRNYGYTF. The CDR3 bases are TGTGCCAGCAGTGAGGACAGAAACTATGGCTACACCTTC. V gene TRBV2 combines with J gene TRBJ1-2; possibly TRBD1 for D (6 bases). Trimming cost V 3 bases and J 2 bases, with 7 bases left between them. CDR3 length equals 13 residues. Germline V gene lookup returns CDR1 SNHLY and CDR2 FYNNEI.

The J gene is TRBJ1-1, the V gene TRBV9; possibly TRBD1 for D (6 bases). The CDR3 length is 15 residues. Germline CDR1 reads SGDLS; CDR2 reads YYNGEE. Between the trimmed V and J ends, which lost 3 bases and 0 bases, there was a span of 12 bases. The CDR3 loop reads CASSAMGHLNTEAFF. In nucleotides, the CDR3 is TGTGCCAGCAGCGCCATGGGACATCTGAACACTGAAGCTTTCTTT.

This clonotype was counted ten times or more. The rearrangement joins TRBV28 to TRBJ1-2; TRBD1 might be the D (5 bases). Per germline, CDR1 MDHEN and CDR2 SYDVKM. The CDR3 loop spans 16 amino acids. Trimming left V 5 bases short and J 0 bases short, with 16 bases between. CDR3 DNA: TGTGCCAGCAGTAGGGGCCGGGGTCTGTCTAACTATGGCTACACCTTC. As protein: CASSRGRGLSNYGYTF.

This clonotype was counted a few times. The J gene is TRBJ1-1, the V gene TRBV20-1; a possible D gene is TRBD1 (6 bases). Trimming shortened V by 5 bases and J by 4 bases, and 14 bases separated the two germline ends. Germline assignment: CDR1 DFQATT and CDR2 SNEGSKA (reference sequence). CDR3 length: 13 amino acids. The CDR3 region has the DNA TGCAGTGCTCTCCAGGGGTCGGTCACTGAAGCTTTCTTT. Translation gives CSALQGSVTEAFF.

The chain recombines TRBV10-3 with TRBJ2-1, with D possibly TRBD2 on 6 matching bases. V lost 2 bases and J 15 bases, leaving 17 bases between the germline ends. CDR3 size: 13 residues. Germline-derived CDR1 and CDR2 are ENHRY and SYGVKD. The CDR3, as DNA: TGTGCCATCAGTGAGGAAGGCGGGGCCGAGGGGTTCTTC. Its protein product is CAISEEGGAEGFF.

The CDR3 region is CASRTGTGSGRLFF. As DNA, the CDR3 is TGTGCCAGCAGGACCGGGACAGGGAGTGGTCGGCTGTTTTTT. The chain employs TRBV9 and TRBJ2-2, with 9 bases fitting TRBD1. The V gene's germline CDR1 is SGDLS and CDR2 YYNGEE. The CDR3 length is 14 residues. V shed 5 bases, J shed 13 bases, and the junction held 12 bases outside the gene matches.

The chain joins TRBV5-5 to TRBJ2-1; TRBD1 matches 7 bases. Germline V lookup: CDR1 SGHKS, CDR2 YYEKEE (reference sequence). After removal of 4 bases from V and 0 bases from J, the junction contained 7 bases not matched to a gene. CDR3 length: 16 amino acids. For the CDR3, the DNA is TGTGCCAGCAGCACCACGACAGGGTCCTCCTACAATGAGCAGTTCTTC. Amino acids: CASSTTTGSSYNEQFF.

Here the CDR3 DNA reads TGCAGCGGCGTGACAGGGAGCTCCTACAATGAGCAGTTCTTC. It is translated as CSGVTGSSYNEQFF. V gene TRBV29-1 combines with J gene TRBJ2-1; 7 positions match TRBD1. Germline V gene lookup returns CDR1 SQVTM and CDR2 ANQGSEA. Trimming removed 7 bases from V and 0 bases from J; junction bases left unmatched: 6. This CDR3 is 14 amino acids long.

This chain connects TRBV9 to TRBJ1-6; D uncertain. Trimming removed 0 bases at V and 0 bases at J, with 10 bases between. The CDR3 length is 17 residues. Germline CDR1 reads SGDLS; CDR2 reads YYNGEE. Here the CDR3 DNA reads TGTGCCAGCAGCGTAGAAGGCGGGAGCTCCTATAATTCACCCCTCCACTTT. Protein product: CASSVEGGSSYNSPLHF.

With regard to this clonotype: A clone one base away is much larger, so this may be a read error. The chain links TRBV28 to TRBJ2-1; TRBD1 agrees at 7 bases. In germline, CDR1 is MDHEN, CDR2 SYDVKM. The CDR3 sequence is 15 residues long. V was clipped by 6 bases and J by 4 bases; unmatched bases: 9. The CDR3 spells CASSKLGTAYNEQFF. CDR3 sequence (DNA): TGTGCCAGCAGCAAACTCGGGACAGCATACAATGAGCAGTTCTTC.

This clonotype appeared many times. The chain couples TRBV24-1 to TRBJ2-1; 8 bases map to TRBD2. This CDR3 spans 16 amino acids. V lost 4 bases, J lost 8 bases, and 12 bases stayed unmatched. The germline CDR1 and CDR2 sequences are KGHDR and SFDVKD. CDR3 bases: TGTGCCACCAGTGAAACCCGGCGGGAGGTAAAGGATGAGCAGTTCTTC. This sequence encodes CATSETRREVKDEQFF.

This clonotype was seen a few times. The chain recombines TRBV7-9 with TRBJ1-1; D is uncertain. The CDR3 runs 10 residues. With 5 bases removed from V and 9 bases from J, the gap between germline ends came to 7 bases. The V gene's germline CDR1 is SEHNR and CDR2 FQNEAQ (reference sequence). CDR3 bases: TGTGCCAGCAGCGCCATTCAAGCTTTCTTT. Its translation is CASSAIQAFF.

The chain joins TRBV7-3 to TRBJ2-7; D possibly corresponds to TRBD1 (5 bases). CDR3 length: 13 residues. Trimming stripped 2 bases from V and 9 bases from J, with 14 bases between. Germline V gene data show CDR1 as SGHTA and CDR2 as FQGTGA. This chain's CDR3 is CASSLGQGEVQYF. In DNA form, the CDR3 reads TGTGCCAGCAGCTTAGGCCAGGGTGAGGTGCAGTACTTC.

V usage is TRBV27 and J usage is TRBJ1-2; D ambiguous. In germline, CDR1 is MNHEY, CDR2 SMNVEV (reference sequence). This CDR3 has 14 amino acids. V lost 6 bases and J 0 bases, leaving 11 bases between the germline ends. The CDR3 coding sequence is TGTGCCAGCAGCCGGTCCCCAACTAACTATGGCTACACCTTC. Protein sequence: CASSRSPTNYGYTF.

This clonotype was detected many times. In DNA, the CDR3 is TGTGCCAGCACCCAGGGAGCGGTTAACACCGGGGAGCTGTTTTTT. Its protein is CASTQGAVNTGELFF. The chain combines TRBV2 with TRBJ2-2; TRBD1 or TRBD2 may be the D gene (5 bases each). Trimming shortened V by 7 bases and J by 2 bases, and 14 bases separated the two germline ends. This CDR3 has 15 amino acids. From germline, CDR1 is SNHLY and CDR2 FYNNEI.

The genes are TRBV20-1 and TRBJ2-7, with D hard to call. The CDR3 covers 13 residues. Trimming took off 6 bases at V and 3 bases at J, with 15 bases between the two ends. CDR1 and CDR2 from the germline V gene are DFQATT and SNEGSKA (reference sequence). DNA of the CDR3: TGCAGTGCCAGGCGAAAAGACCGCTACGAGCAGTACTTC. The encoded protein is CSARRKDRYEQYF.

The chain couples TRBV30 to TRBJ2-1; 8 bases map to TRBD2. The V and J ends lost 1 base and 7 bases, in that order; junction bases with no gene match: 18. From germline, CDR1 is GTSNPN and CDR2 SVGIG (reference sequence). This CDR3 region has 18 residues. CDR3 sequence (DNA): TGTGCCTGGAGTGGGATAGGCTTTGTTGGCGGGAGGAGGAATGAGCAGTTCTTC. Protein product: CAWSGIGFVGGRRNEQFF.

This clonotype came up a few times. Germline and junction disagree at one end, which may indicate a read error. V usage is TRBV28 and J usage is TRBJ2-1; a possible D gene is TRBD1 (6 bases). CDR1 and CDR2 from the germline V gene are MDHEN and SYDVKM. The CDR3 loop spans 13 amino acids. In DNA, the CDR3 is TGTGCCAGCAGTTCAGGGGCATACAATGAGCAGTCCTTC. It specifies CASSSGAYNEQSF.